The entry that follows covers one TCR beta chain sequence. The antigen is not known. Used for each TCR library was 3,000 to 3,500 ng of total RNA. After re-calling the 5' RACE reads, TCRdb lists one entry per CDR3 protein, DNA absent. The sample totals about 330,000 distinct CDR3 sequences. This CDR3 is 13 amino acids long. CDR1 and CDR2 (germline): KGHSH, LQKENI. Blood samples, whole and unsorted for T cells, yielded the isolated total RNA. The entry originates in a study of monozygotic twins with inflammatory bowel disease. Study-wide results and limits: Variability in patient repertoires may have come partly from differing immunosuppressive treatments. Among twins, concordant and discordant pairs did not differ in repertoire similarity, possibly from limited power.

The sequence was obtained from a human donor with ulcerative colitis or Crohn's disease, or a healthy co-twin of an affected twin (not recorded which). Sequenced material: blood. The gene calls are TRBV18 and TRBJ2-1; TCRdb outputs TRBD1, but without DNA this stays unchecked. The CDR3 region is CASSRSGDREQFF.